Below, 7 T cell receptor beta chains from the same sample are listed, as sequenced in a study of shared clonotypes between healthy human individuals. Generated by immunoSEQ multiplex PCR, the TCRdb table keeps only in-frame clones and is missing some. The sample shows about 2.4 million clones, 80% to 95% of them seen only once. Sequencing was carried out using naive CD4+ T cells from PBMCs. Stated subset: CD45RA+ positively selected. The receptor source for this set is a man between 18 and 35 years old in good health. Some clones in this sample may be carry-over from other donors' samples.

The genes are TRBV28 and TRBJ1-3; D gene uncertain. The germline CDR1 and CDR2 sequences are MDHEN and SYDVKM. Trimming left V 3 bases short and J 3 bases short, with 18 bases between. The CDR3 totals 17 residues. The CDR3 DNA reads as TGTGCCAGCAGTTTTCTGGCAGGAGCGGAAGGTGGAAACACCATATATTTT. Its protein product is CASSFLAGAEGGNTIYF.

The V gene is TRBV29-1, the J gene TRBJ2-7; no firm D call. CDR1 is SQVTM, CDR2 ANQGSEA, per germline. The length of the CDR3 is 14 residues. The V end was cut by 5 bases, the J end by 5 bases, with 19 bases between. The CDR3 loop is CSVRRASFMDEQYF. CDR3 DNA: TGCAGCGTTCGACGGGCAAGTTTCATGGACGAGCAGTACTTC.

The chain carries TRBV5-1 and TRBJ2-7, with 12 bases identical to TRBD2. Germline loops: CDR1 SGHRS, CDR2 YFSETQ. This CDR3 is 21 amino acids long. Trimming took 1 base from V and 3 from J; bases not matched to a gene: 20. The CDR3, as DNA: TGCGCCAGCAGCTTGTACCCTGTGGTAGGGCTAGCGGGAGGGCCTAACTACGAGCAGTACTTC. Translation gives CASSLYPVVGLAGGPNYEQYF.

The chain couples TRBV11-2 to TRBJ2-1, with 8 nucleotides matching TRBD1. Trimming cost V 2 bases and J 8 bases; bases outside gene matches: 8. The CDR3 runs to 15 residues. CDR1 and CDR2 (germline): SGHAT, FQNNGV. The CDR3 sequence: CASSLSGTGYDEQFF. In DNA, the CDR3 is TGTGCCAGCAGCTTAAGTGGGACAGGCTATGATGAGCAGTTCTTC.

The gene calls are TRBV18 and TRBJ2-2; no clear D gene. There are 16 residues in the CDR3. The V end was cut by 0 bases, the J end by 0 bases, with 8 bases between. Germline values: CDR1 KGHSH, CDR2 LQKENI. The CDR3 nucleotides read TGTGCCAGCTCACCACCTACTATGTCGAACACCGGGGAGCTGTTTTTT. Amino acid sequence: CASSPPTMSNTGELFF.

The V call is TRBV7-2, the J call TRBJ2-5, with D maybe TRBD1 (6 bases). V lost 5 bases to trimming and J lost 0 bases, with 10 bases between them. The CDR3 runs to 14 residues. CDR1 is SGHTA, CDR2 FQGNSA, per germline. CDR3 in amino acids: CASSPGGYQETQYF. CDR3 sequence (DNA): TGTGCCAGCAGCCCTGGGGGCTACCAAGAGACCCAGTACTTC.

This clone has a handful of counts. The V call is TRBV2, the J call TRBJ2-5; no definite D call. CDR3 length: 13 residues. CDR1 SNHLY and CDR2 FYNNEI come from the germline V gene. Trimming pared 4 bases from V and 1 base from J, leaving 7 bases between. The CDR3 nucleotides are TGTGCCAGCAGTGCGTACAGCCAAGAGACCCAGTACTTC. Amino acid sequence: CASSAYSQETQYF.